This paragraph covers one T cell receptor (beta chain) sequence. What antigen it recognizes has not been identified. No per-base quality is available; no much larger clone lies one base away. A two-step multiplex PCR amplified TCR-beta CDR3 regions from genomic DNA, and the second step of the PCR added Illumina-compatible adaptors. TCR-beta immunosequencing was performed on an Illumina platform as a commercial immunoSEQ service. Per the source publication's procedure: Repertoires were summarised as Top 10 Clones, the percentage of T-cell templates from the ten most frequent sequences, and productive clonality. Values of productive clonality ranged from 0 to 1, with a monoclonal population indicated by a value of 1. Tumour-associated clones, identified using log10 scatter plots, were defined as sequences that made up at least 0.1% of tumour T-cell templates and were not found in the matched non-adjacent lung. Student's t-tests were used for two-group comparisons, ANOVA for comparisons across stages, and linear regression for relationships, with analyses done in GraphPad Prism7 and R. This immuneACCESS table, as held by TCRdb, lists in-frame sequences with V and J called but not all clones. Of the missing ones, under half trace to an unresolved V gene in checked studies; the others have no known cause. Clone size and the V and J calls come from that table; the DNA yielded D and trimming. The sample table lists about 14,000 clones, roughly 80% of them with a count of one. More than 9.5% of the sample is in the top ten clones.

Genomic DNA was isolated with the QIAamp DNA kit from frozen aliquots of single-cell suspensions that had not been sorted. The tumour samples consisted of surgically resected non-small cell lung cancer tissue. Tissues arrived within 2 hours of resection and were immediately processed into single-cell suspensions. Tissue was mechanically dissociated and enzymatically digested with DNase I, collagenase I and hyaluronidase for around 27 minutes at 37 °C, then filtered and RBC-lysed. These data belong to a study of immune cell composition in non-small cell lung cancer listed by TCRdb under 2017. For the study in its entirety: Histologic subtype was assigned using H&E plus p63, CK5, Napsin A and TTF-1 immunohistochemistry, mainly lung adenocarcinoma or squamous cell carcinoma. TCR-beta sequencing from Adaptive Biotechnologies was done on 34 to 40 paired sets of NSCLC tumour and non-adjacent lung specimens and on around 24 tumour-only specimens. In supplementary cohort #1, which comprised 10 lung adenocarcinoma cases, paired tumour/lung TCR-beta sequencing was performed and TIL populations were generated so that tumour reactivity could be assessed. The subtype comparisons left out a few tumour specimens with TCR-beta data because those specimens were rare histological subtypes.

Taken from cysteine to phenylalanine, the CDR3 has 15 residues. Just CDR3 DNA is preserved here, 45 bases in frame from base 1. V drops 3 bases and J drops 4 bases, leaving 17 bases in between. Per the germline V gene, SGHRS is the CDR1 and YFSETQ is the CDR2. Study-wide conclusions, independent of this receptor: In approximately eleven adenocarcinoma cases, maximal tumour-associated clone frequency correlated strongly with TIL tumour reactivity, whereas overall clonality did not. The reactivity cohort was only around nine cases, and tumour-reactive clones were not shown to share sequences with the dominant in vivo tumour-associated clones. Lung squamous cell carcinoma tumours had significantly higher Top 10 clone scores and productive clonality than lung adenocarcinoma tumours. No significant correlation was found between tumour TCR-beta clonality and smoking pack-years. Nearly half of NSCLC cases had tumour-associated clones >0.5%, found in roughly 35% of adenocarcinomas compared with around 79% of squamous carcinomas.

The V and J segments used are TRBV5-1 and TRBJ2-7, with TRBD2 as a weak D call on 6 bases. The TCR originated in a human donor with non-small cell lung cancer. Sequenced sample: lung tumor tissue. At the DNA level, the sequence is TGCGCCAGCAGCTGGACCGGGACTCGTATTTACGAGCAGTACTTC. Its translation reads: CASSWTGTRIYEQYF.